This T cell receptor beta chain is drawn from a study of T cell repertoires in cytomegalovirus infection. Looking at the study overall: Both CMV infection and a matching HLA type were indicated by public TCR beta signatures.

Study-wide points: Carriage of CMV together with the relevant HLA was identifiable through cumulative public TCR beta family frequency. There were HLA-C-restricted CMV-specific TCR beta clonotypes dominating the ex vivo response.

On this clonotype: Its antigen remains unknown.

V lost 5 bases, J lost 10 bases, and 12 bases lay in between. The CDR3 is 12 residues long. From germline, CDR1 is MNHEY and CDR2 SVGEGT. A single record per CDR3 protein comes from TCRdb applying MiXCR to the reads. The sample lists 200,000 to 300,000 distinct CDR3 sequences; roughly 15% were seen once. This TCR was sampled from a human donor in good health (CMV status not recorded). Some clones in this sample may be carry-over from other donors' samples. Sequenced material: PBMCs. The V call is TRBV6-2 or TRBV6-3, the J call TRBJ2-1, with a tentative D call TRBD1 (5 bases). DNA for the CDR3: TGTGCCAGCAGTAACCCACAGGAAGAGCAGTTCTTC. Residues: CASSNPQEEQFF.